What follows are 13 T cell receptor beta chains derived from one specimen sequenced in a study of liver allograft versus peripheral blood T cells. Background on the study: Transplanted-liver and recipient peripheral blood T cell receptor repertoires were compared.

A single record per CDR3 protein comes from TCRdb applying MiXCR to the reads. The table shows some 2,100 distinct CDR3 sequences, with under 20% occurring only once. These receptors came from a human patient who had a liver transplant. Some T cells may have come from the graft donor.

By proportion, this clonotype is medium-sized. V and J are TRBV24-1 and TRBJ1-5; no firm D call. CDR3 size: 17 residues. V lost 5 bases and J 2 bases, leaving 18 bases between the germline ends. In germline, CDR1 is KGHDR, CDR2 SFDVKD. DNA for the CDR3: TGTGCCACCAGTGCTCATGAGCTGGGCGAAGGCAATCAGCCCCAGCATTTT. Translated, it gives CATSAHELGEGNQPQHF.

By sample fraction, this clonotype is medium-sized (0.01 to 0.1%). The genes are TRBV19 and TRBJ1-1; TRBD1 might be the D (6 bases). From germline, CDR1 is LNHDA and CDR2 SQIVND (reference sequence). The ends were cut back, 5 bases at V and 8 bases at J, with 9 bases in the middle. The CDR3 spans 11 residues. Here the CDR3 reads CASSAGTEAFF. CDR3 DNA sequence: TGTGCCAGTAGTGCCGGGACAGAAGCTTTCTTT.

In its sample, this clonotype ranks as medium-sized (0.01 to 0.1%). Written as DNA, the CDR3 is TGTGCCAGCACCCCTCAGGCGCAAACTGAAGCTTTCTTT. Protein: CASTPQAQTEAFF. The gene calls are TRBV13 and TRBJ1-1; D remains ambiguous. The CDR3 has 13 residues. CDR1 and CDR2 from the germline V gene are PRHDT and FYEKMQ (reference sequence). V gave up 7 bases and J gave up 5 bases, with 14 bases separating them. Complete variable domain (other parts from reference TRBV13 and TRBJ1-1): AAGVIQSPRHLIKEKRETATLKCYPIPRHDTVYWYQQGPGQDPQFLISFYEKMQSDKGSIPDRFSAQQFSDYHSELNMSSLELGDSALYFCASTPQAQTEAFFGQGTRLTVV.

Judged by abundance, this clonotype is medium-sized. This chain connects TRBV7-9 to TRBJ2-2; weak D call: TRBD1 (7 bases). Trimming removed 5 bases at V and 13 bases at J, with 23 bases between. CDR3 length equals 15 residues. Germline loops: CDR1 SEHNR, CDR2 FQNEAQ (reference sequence). The CDR3 is CASSRGDSSTKLLFF. In nucleotides, the CDR3 is TGTGCCAGCAGCAGGGGGGACAGTTCAACGAAGTTGCTGTTTTTT.

This clonotype is labeled medium-sized (0.01 to 0.1%). The genes are TRBV13 and TRBJ2-1; TRBD1 aligns across 8 bases. Germline CDR1 reads PRHDT; CDR2 reads FYEKMQ (reference sequence). The V segment lost 5 bases and the J segment 3 bases; nucleotides outside the gene matches: 6. This CDR3 is 15 amino acids long. CDR3 DNA: TGTGCCAGCAGCCCCGGACAGGGTATCTACAATGAGCAGTTCTTC. This encodes CASSPGQGIYNEQFF.

By share of the sample, this clonotype is medium-sized. CDR3: CASSGGGQGRKYYGYTF. In nucleotides, the CDR3 is TGCGCCAGCAGTGGGGGTGGACAGGGAAGAAAGTACTATGGCTACACCTTC. The V and J genes are TRBV10-1 and TRBJ1-2; 8 positions match TRBD1. Germline V gene data show CDR1 as WNHNN and CDR2 as SYGVQD (reference sequence). V shed 4 bases and J 3 bases; nucleotides not matched to a gene: 13. The CDR3 consists of 17 residues.

In this sample, this clonotype turned up a few times. The gene calls are TRBV5-4 and TRBJ1-2, with D possibly TRBD1 on 5 matching bases. Trimming took off 5 bases at V and 4 bases at J, with 15 bases between the two ends. This CDR3 spans 14 amino acids. The germline V gene has CDR1 SGHNT and CDR2 YYREEE (reference sequence). The DNA for the CDR3 is TGTGCCAGCAGGCCACGGGGGAGAGGCTATGGCTACACCTTC. Amino acid sequence: CASRPRGRGYGYTF.

The chain links TRBV20-1 to TRBJ1-1, with 8 positions matching TRBD1. There are 13 residues in the CDR3. The V gene's germline CDR1 is DFQATT and CDR2 SNEGSKA (reference sequence). Trimming cost V 0 bases and J 4 bases; bases outside gene matches: 1. DNA of the CDR3: TGCAGTGCTAGAGAAACAGGGGGCACTGAAGCTTTCTTT. As protein: CSARETGGTEAFF.

In its sample, this clonotype is medium-sized. The chain recombines TRBV19 with TRBJ1-1, with D perhaps matching TRBD1 (6 bases). V gave up 5 bases and J gave up 2 bases, with 15 bases separating them. Germline-derived CDR1 and CDR2 are LNHDA and SQIVND (reference sequence). This CDR3 region has 15 residues. The CDR3 region is CASSYTGTPNTEAFF. The CDR3 nucleotides read TGTGCCAGTAGTTATACCGGGACACCTAACACTGAAGCTTTCTTT.

This clonotype was observed a few times. The chain recombines TRBV15 with TRBJ2-3, with 7 bases aligning to TRBD2. The trim removed 4 bases at V and 3 bases at J, leaving 4 bases unmatched. This CDR3 region has 14 residues. Germline V gives CDR1 LNHNV, CDR2 YYDKDF (reference sequence). Here the CDR3 DNA reads TGTGCCACCAGCATGGGGGGGGGAACAGATACGCAGTATTTT. It specifies CATSMGGGTDTQYF.

This clonotype qualifies as medium-sized. The chain is built from TRBV7-9 and TRBJ1-4, with 7 nucleotides matching TRBD1. Trimming cost V 5 bases and J 2 bases; bases outside gene matches: 5. Germline V lookup: CDR1 SEHNR, CDR2 FQNEAQ (reference sequence). The CDR3 runs 15 residues. The DNA of the CDR3 is TGTGCCAGCAGCCAAGACAGGGAGACTAATGAAAAACTGTTTTTT. This codes for CASSQDRETNEKLFF. Full variable domain (remainder filled in from reference TRBV7-9 and TRBJ1-4): DTGVSQNPRHKITKRGQNVTFRCDPISEHNRLYWYRQTLGQGPEFLTYFQNEAQLEKSRLLSDRFSAERPKGSFSTLEIQRTEQGDSAMYLCASSQDRETNEKLFFGSGTQLSVL.

By proportion, this clonotype is medium-sized (0.01 to 0.1%). V usage is TRBV6-1 and J usage is TRBJ1-4, with D unresolved. CDR1 is MNHNS, CDR2 SASEGT, per germline. Trimming took off 6 bases at V and 8 bases at J, with 4 bases between the two ends. This CDR3 is 10 amino acids long. The CDR3 DNA is TGTGCCAGCAGATCCGAAAAACTGTTTTTT. Translation gives CASRSEKLFF.

By sample fraction, this clonotype is medium-sized. The chain couples TRBV19 to TRBJ1-2; perhaps TRBD1 as D (5 bases). The ends were cut back, 8 bases at V and 5 bases at J, with 18 bases in the middle. This CDR3 is 14 amino acids long. Germline V lookup: CDR1 LNHDA, CDR2 SQIVND (reference sequence). CDR3 sequence reads: CASSGGLRDYGYTF. As DNA, the CDR3 is TGTGCCAGTTCCGGGGGGTTACGGGATTATGGCTACACCTTC.